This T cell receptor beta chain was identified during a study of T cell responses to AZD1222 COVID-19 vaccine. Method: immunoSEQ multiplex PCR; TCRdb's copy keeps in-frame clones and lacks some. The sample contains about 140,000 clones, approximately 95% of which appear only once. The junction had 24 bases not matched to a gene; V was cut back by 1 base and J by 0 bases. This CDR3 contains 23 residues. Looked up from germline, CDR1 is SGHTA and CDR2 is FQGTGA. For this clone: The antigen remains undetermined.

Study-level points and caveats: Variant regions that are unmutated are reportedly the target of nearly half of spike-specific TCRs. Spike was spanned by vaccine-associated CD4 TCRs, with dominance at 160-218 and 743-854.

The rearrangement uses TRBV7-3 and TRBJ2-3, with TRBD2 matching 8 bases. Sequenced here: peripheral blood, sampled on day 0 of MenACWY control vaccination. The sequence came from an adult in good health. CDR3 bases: TGTGCCAGCAGCTTAAGGCTTGGTGTTTGGAGCGGGGGCCCCGAGACTAGCACAGATACGCAGTATTTT. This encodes CASSLRLGVWSGGPETSTDTQYF.